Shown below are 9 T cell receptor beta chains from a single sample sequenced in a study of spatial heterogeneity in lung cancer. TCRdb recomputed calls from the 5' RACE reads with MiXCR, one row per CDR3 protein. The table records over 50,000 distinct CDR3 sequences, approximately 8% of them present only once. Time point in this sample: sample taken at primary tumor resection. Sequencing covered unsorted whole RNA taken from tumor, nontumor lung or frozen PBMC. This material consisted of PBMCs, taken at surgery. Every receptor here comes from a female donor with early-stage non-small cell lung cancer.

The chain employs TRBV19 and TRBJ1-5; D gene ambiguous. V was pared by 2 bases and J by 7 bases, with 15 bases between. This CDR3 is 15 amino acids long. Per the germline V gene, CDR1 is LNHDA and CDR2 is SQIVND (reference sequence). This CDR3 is CASSITPPGGQPQHF. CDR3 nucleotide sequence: TGTGCCAGTAGTATAACCCCCCCGGGAGGCCAGCCCCAGCATTTT.

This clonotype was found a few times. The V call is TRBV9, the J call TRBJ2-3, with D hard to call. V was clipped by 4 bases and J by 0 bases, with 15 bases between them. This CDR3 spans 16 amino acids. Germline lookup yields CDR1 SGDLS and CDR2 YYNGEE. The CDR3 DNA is TGTGCCAGCAGCTACGAACGGGCGGCTAGCACAGATACGCAGTATTTT. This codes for CASSYERAASTDTQYF.

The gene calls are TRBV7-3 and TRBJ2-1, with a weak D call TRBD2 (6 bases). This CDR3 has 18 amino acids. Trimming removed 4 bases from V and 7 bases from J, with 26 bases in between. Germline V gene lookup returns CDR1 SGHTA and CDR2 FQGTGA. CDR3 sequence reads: CASSSGTPGLIGGNEQFF. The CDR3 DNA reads TGTGCCAGCAGCTCCGGGACTCCCGGACTTATAGGCGGTAATGAGCAGTTCTTC.

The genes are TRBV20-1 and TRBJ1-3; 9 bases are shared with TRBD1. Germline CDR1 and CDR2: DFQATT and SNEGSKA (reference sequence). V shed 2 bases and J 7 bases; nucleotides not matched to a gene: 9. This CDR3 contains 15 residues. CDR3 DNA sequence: TGCAGTGCTAGACTACCGGGACAGGGTCCGAACACCATATATTTT. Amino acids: CSARLPGQGPNTIYF.

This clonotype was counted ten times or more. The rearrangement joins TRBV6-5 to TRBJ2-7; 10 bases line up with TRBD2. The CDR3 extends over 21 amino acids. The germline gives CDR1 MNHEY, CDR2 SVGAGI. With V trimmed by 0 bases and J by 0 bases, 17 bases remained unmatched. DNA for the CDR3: TGTGCCAGCAGTTACTCGATGGTCCGCCTAGCGGGAGTACCGTCCTCCTACGAGCAGTACTTC. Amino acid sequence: CASSYSMVRLAGVPSSYEQYF.

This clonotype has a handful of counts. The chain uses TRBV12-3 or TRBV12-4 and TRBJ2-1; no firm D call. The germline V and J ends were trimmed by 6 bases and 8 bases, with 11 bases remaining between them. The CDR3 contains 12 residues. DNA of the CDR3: TGTGCCAGCAGGACCACTTATCATGAGCAGTTCTTC. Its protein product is CASRTTYHEQFF.

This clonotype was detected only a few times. CDR3 bases: TGCAGCGTTGAGGGCGAGGGCACTGAAGCTTTCTTT. This sequence encodes CSVEGEGTEAFF. The chain recombines TRBV29-1 with TRBJ1-1; unclear D gene. The CDR3 has 12 residues. Trimming took off 3 bases at V and 4 bases at J, with 9 bases between the two ends. Germline assignment: CDR1 SQVTM and CDR2 ANQGSEA. Full variable domain (remainder filled in from reference TRBV29-1 and TRBJ1-1): SAVISQKPSRDICQRGTSLTIQCQVDSQVTMMFWYRQQPGQSLTLIATANQGSEATYESGFVIDKFPISRPNLTFSTLTVSNMSPEDSSIYLCSVEGEGTEAFFGQGTRLTVV.

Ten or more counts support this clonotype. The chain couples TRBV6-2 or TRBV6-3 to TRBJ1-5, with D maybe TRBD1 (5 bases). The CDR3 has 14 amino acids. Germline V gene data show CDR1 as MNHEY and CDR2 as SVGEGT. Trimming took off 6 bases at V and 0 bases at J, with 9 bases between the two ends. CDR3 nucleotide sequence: TGTGCCAGCAGACTAACAGGTAGCAATCAGCCCCAGCATTTT. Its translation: CASRLTGSNQPQHF.

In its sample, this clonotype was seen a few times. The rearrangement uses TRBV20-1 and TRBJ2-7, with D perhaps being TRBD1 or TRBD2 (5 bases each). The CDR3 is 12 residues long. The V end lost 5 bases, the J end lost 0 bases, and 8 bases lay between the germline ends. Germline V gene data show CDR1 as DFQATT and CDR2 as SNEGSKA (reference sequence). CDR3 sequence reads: CSAGDLSYEQYF. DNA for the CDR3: TGCAGTGCTGGGGACCTCTCCTACGAGCAGTACTTC.